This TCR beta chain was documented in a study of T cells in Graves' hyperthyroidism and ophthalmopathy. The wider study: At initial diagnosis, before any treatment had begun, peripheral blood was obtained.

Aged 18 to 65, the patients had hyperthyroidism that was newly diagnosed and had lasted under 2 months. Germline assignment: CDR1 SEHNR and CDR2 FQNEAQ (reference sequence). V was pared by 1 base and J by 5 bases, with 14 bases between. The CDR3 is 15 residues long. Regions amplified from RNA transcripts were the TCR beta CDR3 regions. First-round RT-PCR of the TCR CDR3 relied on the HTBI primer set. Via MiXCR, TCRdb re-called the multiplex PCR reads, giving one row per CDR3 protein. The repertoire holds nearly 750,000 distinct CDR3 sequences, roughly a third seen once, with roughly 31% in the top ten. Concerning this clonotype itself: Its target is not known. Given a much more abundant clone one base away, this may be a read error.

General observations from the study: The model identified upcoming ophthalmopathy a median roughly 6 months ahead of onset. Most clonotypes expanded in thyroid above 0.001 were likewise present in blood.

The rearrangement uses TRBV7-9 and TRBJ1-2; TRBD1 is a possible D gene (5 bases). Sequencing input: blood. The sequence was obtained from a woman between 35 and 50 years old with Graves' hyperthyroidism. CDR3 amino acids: CASSLGGPSGYGYTF. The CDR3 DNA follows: TGTGCCAGCAGCTTAGGGGGACCGTCCGGTTATGGCTACACCTTC.